The clone carrying this T cell receptor beta chain was seen repeatedly, ten times or more. Primers used in a second PCR of about 7 to 12 cycles were a sample-barcoded 5' primer and a J-beta primer mix. Each of the cDNA molecules was tagged by a template-switch adaptor with 12 random nucleotides. TCRdb re-called the 5' RACE reads with MiXCR, one entry per CDR3 protein. The sample has around 1,500,000 distinct CDR3 sequences, approximately 28% seen once. This CDR3 has 11 amino acids. Trimming shortened V by 5 bases and J by 9 bases, and 8 bases separated the two germline ends. Per the germline V gene, CDR1 is SEHNR and CDR2 is FQNEAQ (reference sequence). This record comes from a study of blood T cells in healthy people across ages.

This receptor was taken from a woman in her 30s in good health. The sequenced material came from blood. The genes are TRBV7-9 and TRBJ2-1, with D possibly being TRBD2 (5 bases). CDR3: CASSQAAEQFF. CDR3 sequence (DNA): TGTGCCAGCAGCCAAGCGGCTGAGCAGTTCTTC.